Following are 19 T cell receptor beta chains from one sample sequenced in a study of blood T cell repertoires in COVID-19. Profiled with immunoSEQ multiplex PCR; TCRdb holds only in-frame clones, not every one. This sample has roughly 70,000 clones, with 76% found just once. Sequencing was carried out using peripheral blood. All receptors come from a man aged 55 to 70 with COVID-19, enrolled during active disease.

The genes are TRBV10-3 and TRBJ2-7; TRBD2 aligns across 7 bases. Germline values: CDR1 ENHRY, CDR2 SYGVKD. The CDR3 spans 15 residues. The ends lost 8 bases at V and 6 bases at J; junction bases unmatched: 16. The CDR3 bases are TGTGCCATCGGGGAGGGAAGGGGAGGGCTGGTCGAGCAGTACTTC. This translates into CAIGEGRGGLVEQYF.

The chain uses TRBV18 and TRBJ1-6; weak D call: TRBD1 (5 bases). Trimming took off 3 bases at V and 3 bases at J, with 12 bases between the two ends. This CDR3 is 16 amino acids long. The V gene's germline CDR1 is KGHSH and CDR2 LQKENI. CDR3: CASSPTPRGYNSPLHF. In nucleotides, the CDR3 is TGTGCCAGCTCACCCACCCCAAGGGGCTATAATTCACCCCTCCACTTT.

The V call is TRBV6-2 or TRBV6-3, the J call TRBJ2-2; 9 bases align to TRBD2. CDR1 is MNHEY and CDR2 is SVGEGT in the germline V gene. J gave up 0 bases and V 5 bases, and 1 base lay outside the gene matches. There are 15 residues in the CDR3. The CDR3: CASSRLAANTGELFF. As DNA, the CDR3 is TGTGCCAGCAGTCGACTAGCGGCGAACACCGGGGAGCTGTTTTTT.

V is TRBV7-9 and J is TRBJ2-7; no reliable D call. This CDR3 has 12 amino acids. Per the germline V gene, CDR1 is SEHNR and CDR2 is FQNEAQ (reference sequence). Trimming cost V 3 bases and J 1 base, with 4 bases left between them. CDR3 protein: CASSFSSYEQYF. CDR3 nucleotides: TGTGCCAGCAGCTTTAGTTCCTACGAGCAGTACTTC. The variable domain in full, completed from reference TRBV7-9 and TRBJ2-7, reads DTGVSQNPRHKITKRGQNVTFRCDPISEHNRLYWYRQTLGQGPEFLTYFQNEAQLEKSRLLSDRFSAERPKGSFSTLEIQRTEQGDSAMYLCASSFSSYEQYFGPGTRLTVT.

The chain is built from TRBV12-3 or TRBV12-4 and TRBJ1-1, with TRBD1 as a possible D gene (6 bases). The length of the CDR3 is 12 residues. Between the trimmed V and J ends, which lost 6 bases and 6 bases, there was a span of 11 bases. The CDR3 loop is CASRTDSPEAFF. The CDR3 DNA follows: TGTGCCAGCAGGACGGACAGCCCTGAAGCTTTCTTT.

The rearrangement links TRBV6-5 to TRBJ1-2; 7 nucleotides match TRBD1. V lost 6 bases and J lost 9; bases outside the gene matches: 7. Germline assignment: CDR1 MNHEY and CDR2 SVGAGI. This CDR3 is built from 12 residues. CDR3 bases: TGTGCCAGCAGCCTTGACAGGGAATGCTACACCTTC. Its translation: CASSLDRECYTF.

This chain uses TRBV12-5 with TRBJ2-5; tentatively, D is TRBD1 (6 bases). Deletions cut 1 base from V and 1 base from J, with 10 bases between. CDR1 and CDR2 (germline): LGHNT, FRNRAP. The CDR3 contains 15 residues. The CDR3 DNA reads as TGTGCTAGTGGTTTGGGGACAGACCTCCAAGAGACCCAGTACTTC. Protein: CASGLGTDLQETQYF.

This clone was counted only a few times. The chain is built from TRBV27 and TRBJ2-7; D perhaps matches TRBD1 (6 bases). Trimming left V 2 bases short and J 7 bases short, with 15 bases between. The CDR3 is made up of 14 amino acids. The germline V gene encodes CDR1 MNHEY and CDR2 SMNVEV (reference sequence). In DNA form, the CDR3 reads TGTGCCAGCAGTTTAGGGGGCTCCTTCGGAGAGCAGTACTTC. It codes for CASSLGGSFGEQYF.

V and J are TRBV19 and TRBJ2-1; D uncertain. CDR1 is LNHDA and CDR2 is SQIVND in the germline V gene (reference sequence). The germline V and J ends were trimmed by 7 bases and 4 bases, with 14 bases remaining between them. The CDR3 is 14 amino acids. In nucleotides, the CDR3 is TGTGCCAGTACTCGTGACTCCCAGTACAATGAGCAGTTCTTC. It is translated as CASTRDSQYNEQFF.

This chain joins TRBV6-5 and TRBJ1-1; tentative D call: TRBD1 (5 bases). V lost 6 bases and J lost 6, with 17 bases in between. The germline V gene has CDR1 MNHEY and CDR2 SVGAGI. This CDR3 region has 14 residues. The CDR3 region has the DNA TGTGCCAGCAGAAACAGGTTTAGCTCGGCTGAAGCTTTCTTT. This gives the protein CASRNRFSSAEAFF.

The chain links TRBV18 to TRBJ2-6; D not resolved. The V end lost 11 bases, the J end lost 0 bases, and 11 bases lay between the germline ends. There are 14 residues in the CDR3. The germline V gene encodes CDR1 KGHSH and CDR2 LQKENI. The CDR3 coding sequence is TGTGCCGGCGCAACGGGCTCTGGGGCCAACGTCCTGACTTTC. Translation: CAGATGSGANVLTF.

The chain joins TRBV4-2 to TRBJ1-4; D ambiguous. CDR3 length equals 14 residues. Trimming took off 1 base at V and 5 bases at J, with 8 bases between the two ends. Germline V CDR1 and CDR2: LGHNA, YNFKEQ. CDR3 residues: CASSQGGENEKLFF. In nucleotides, the CDR3 is TGTGCCAGCAGCCAAGGTGGGGAGAATGAAAAACTGTTTTTT.

The V call is TRBV19, the J call TRBJ1-5; a weak D match, TRBD1 (5 bases). Germline V gives CDR1 LNHDA, CDR2 SQIVND (reference sequence). There are 15 residues in the CDR3. The V end was cut by 3 bases, the J end by 0 bases, with 9 bases between. The CDR3 loop reads CASSIGAYSNQPQHF. The CDR3, as DNA: TGTGCCAGTAGTATTGGGGCATATAGCAATCAGCCCCAGCATTTT.

The CDR3 loop is CSVEGLADYNEQFF. CDR3 nucleotide sequence: TGCAGCGTTGAGGGACTAGCGGATTACAATGAGCAGTTCTTC. The rearrangement links TRBV29-1 to TRBJ2-1; 11 bases are a match to TRBD2. V dropped 3 bases and J dropped 4; count of bases not matched to a gene: 2. Germline CDR1 and CDR2: SQVTM and ANQGSEA. CDR3 size: 14 residues.

This clone was seen a few times. The chain links TRBV9 to TRBJ2-7, with 7 bases matching TRBD1. The CDR3 loop spans 14 amino acids. The V gene end was trimmed by 4 bases and the J gene end by 6 bases; junction bases not matched to a gene: 10. Germline V gene lookup returns CDR1 SGDLS and CDR2 YYNGEE. Here the CDR3 DNA reads TGTGCCAGCAGCCCCAACCCATACAGGGGCGAGCAGTACTTC. As protein: CASSPNPYRGEQYF.

This clone was seen a few times. The rearrangement joins TRBV5-4 to TRBJ1-3, with D possibly matching TRBD1 (5 bases). Germline CDR1 and CDR2: SGHNT and YYREEE (reference sequence). The CDR3 is made up of 13 amino acids. V was pared by 2 bases and J by 12 bases, with 15 bases between. The CDR3 loop is CASSFDAGQVIYF. CDR3 DNA sequence: TGTGCCAGCAGCTTTGATGCAGGGCAAGTCATATATTTT.

The chain is built from TRBV3-1 (or the pseudogene TRBV3-2) and TRBJ1-1; D is possibly TRBD1 (5 bases). V gave up 4 bases and J gave up 6 bases, with 18 bases separating them. Germline-derived CDR1 and CDR2 are LGHDT and YNNKEL (reference sequence). The CDR3 consists of 15 residues. CDR3: CASSPQFGGTAEAFF. CDR3 coding DNA: TGTGCCAGCAGCCCGCAGTTCGGGGGTACTGCTGAAGCTTTCTTT.

This chain connects TRBV18 to TRBJ2-7; tentatively, D is TRBD1 (5 bases). Germline CDR1 reads KGHSH; CDR2 reads LQKENI. V lost 4 bases, J lost 4 bases, and 8 bases lay in between. This CDR3 has 12 residues. The CDR3 here is CASSLDRYEQYF. CDR3 nucleotides: TGTGCCAGCTCACTCGACAGATACGAGCAGTACTTC.

The chain combines TRBV14 with TRBJ2-7, with D hard to call. CDR3 length: 12 residues. Trimming pared 4 bases from V and 6 bases from J, leaving 10 bases between. CDR1 and CDR2 (germline): SGHDN, FVKESK. This CDR3 is CASSPITTEQYF. The DNA for the CDR3 is TGTGCCAGCAGCCCTATAACTACCGAGCAGTACTTC.